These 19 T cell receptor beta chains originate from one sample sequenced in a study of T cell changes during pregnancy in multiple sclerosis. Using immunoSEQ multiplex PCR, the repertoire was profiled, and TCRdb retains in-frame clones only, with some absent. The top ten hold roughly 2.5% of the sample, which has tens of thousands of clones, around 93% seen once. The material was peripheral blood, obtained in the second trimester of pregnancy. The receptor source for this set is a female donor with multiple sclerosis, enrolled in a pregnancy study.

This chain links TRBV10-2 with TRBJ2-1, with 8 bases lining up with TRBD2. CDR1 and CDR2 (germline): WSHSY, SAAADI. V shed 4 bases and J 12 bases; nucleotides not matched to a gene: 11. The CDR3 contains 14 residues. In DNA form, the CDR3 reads TGCGCCAGCAGTGTCGGGGGGGTATTAGAGATGCAGTTCTTC. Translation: CASSVGGVLEMQFF.

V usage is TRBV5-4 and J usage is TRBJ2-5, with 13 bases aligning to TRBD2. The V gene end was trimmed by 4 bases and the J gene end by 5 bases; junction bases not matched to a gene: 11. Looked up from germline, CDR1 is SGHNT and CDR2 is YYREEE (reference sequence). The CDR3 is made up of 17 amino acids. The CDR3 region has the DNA TGTGCCAGCAGCCAACTAGCGGGGGGGCCCGCCGGGGAGACCCAGTACTTC. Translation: CASSQLAGGPAGETQYF.

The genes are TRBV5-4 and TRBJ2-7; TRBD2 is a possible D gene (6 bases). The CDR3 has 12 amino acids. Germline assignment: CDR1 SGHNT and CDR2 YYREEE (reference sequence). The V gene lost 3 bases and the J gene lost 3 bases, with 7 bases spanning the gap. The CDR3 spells CASSSGLYEQYF. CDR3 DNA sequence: TGTGCCAGCAGCTCGGGACTCTACGAGCAGTACTTC.

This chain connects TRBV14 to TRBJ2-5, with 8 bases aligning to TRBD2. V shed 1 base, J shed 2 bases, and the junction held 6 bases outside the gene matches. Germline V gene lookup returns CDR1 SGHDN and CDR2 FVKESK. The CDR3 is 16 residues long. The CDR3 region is CASSQGKRGTQETQYF. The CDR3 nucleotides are TGTGCCAGCAGCCAAGGAAAGCGGGGGACTCAAGAGACCCAGTACTTC.

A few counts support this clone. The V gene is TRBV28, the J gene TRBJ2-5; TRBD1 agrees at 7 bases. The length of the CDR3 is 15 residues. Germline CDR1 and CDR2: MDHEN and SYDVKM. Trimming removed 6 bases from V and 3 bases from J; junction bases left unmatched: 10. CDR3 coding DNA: TGTGCCAGCAGGCGACAGGGCTCAGTCAAAGAGACCCAGTACTTC. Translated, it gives CASRRQGSVKETQYF.

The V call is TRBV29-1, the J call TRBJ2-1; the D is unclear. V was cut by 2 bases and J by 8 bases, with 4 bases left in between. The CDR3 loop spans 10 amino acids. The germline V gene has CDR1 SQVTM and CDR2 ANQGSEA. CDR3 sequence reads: CSVEHDEQFF. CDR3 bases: TGCAGCGTTGAACATGATGAGCAGTTCTTC.

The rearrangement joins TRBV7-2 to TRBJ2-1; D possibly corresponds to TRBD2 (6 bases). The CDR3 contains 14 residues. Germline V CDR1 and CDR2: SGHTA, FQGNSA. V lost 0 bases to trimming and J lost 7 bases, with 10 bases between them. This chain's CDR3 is CASSLAPGGNEQFF. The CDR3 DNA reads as TGTGCCAGCAGCTTAGCCCCCGGAGGGAATGAGCAGTTCTTC.

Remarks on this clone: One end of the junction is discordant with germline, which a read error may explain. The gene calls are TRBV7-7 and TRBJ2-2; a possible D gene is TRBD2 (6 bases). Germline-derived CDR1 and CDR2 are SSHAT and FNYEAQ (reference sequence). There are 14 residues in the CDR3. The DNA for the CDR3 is TGTGCTAGCAGCCTCGGGGGAAACACCGGGGAGCTGTTTTTT. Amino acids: CASSLGGNTGELFF. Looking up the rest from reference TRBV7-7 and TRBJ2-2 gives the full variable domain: GAGVSQSPRYKVTKRGQDVTLRCDPISSHATLYWYQQALGQGPEFLTYFNYEAQPDKSGLPSDRFSAERPEGSISTLTIQRTEQRDSAMYRCASSLGGNTGELFFGEGSRLTVL.

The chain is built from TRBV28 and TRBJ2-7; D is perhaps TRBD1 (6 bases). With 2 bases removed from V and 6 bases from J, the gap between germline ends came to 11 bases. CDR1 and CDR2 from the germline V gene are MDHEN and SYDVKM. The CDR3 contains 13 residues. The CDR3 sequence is CASSLGQSPEQYF. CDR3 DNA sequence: TGTGCCAGCAGTTTAGGACAGAGCCCCGAGCAGTACTTC.

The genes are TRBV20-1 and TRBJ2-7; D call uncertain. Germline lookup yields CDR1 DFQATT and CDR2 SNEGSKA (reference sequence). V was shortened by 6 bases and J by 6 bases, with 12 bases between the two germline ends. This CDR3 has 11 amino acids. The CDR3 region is CSAEKNGEQYF. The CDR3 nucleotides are TGCAGTGCAGAGAAGAATGGCGAGCAGTACTTC.

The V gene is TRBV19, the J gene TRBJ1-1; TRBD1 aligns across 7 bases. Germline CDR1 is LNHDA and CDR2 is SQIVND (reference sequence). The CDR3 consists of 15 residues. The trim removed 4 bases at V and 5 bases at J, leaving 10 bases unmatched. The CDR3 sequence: CASSTSAGGSTEAFF. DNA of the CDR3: TGTGCCAGTAGTACGTCGGCAGGGGGTTCGACTGAAGCTTTCTTT. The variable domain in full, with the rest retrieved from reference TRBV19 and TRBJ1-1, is DGGITQSPKYLFRKEGQNVTLSCEQNLNHDAMYWYRQDPGQGLRLIYYSQIVNDFQKGDIAEGYSVSREKKESFPLTVTSAQKNPTAFYLCASSTSAGGSTEAFFGQGTRLTVV.

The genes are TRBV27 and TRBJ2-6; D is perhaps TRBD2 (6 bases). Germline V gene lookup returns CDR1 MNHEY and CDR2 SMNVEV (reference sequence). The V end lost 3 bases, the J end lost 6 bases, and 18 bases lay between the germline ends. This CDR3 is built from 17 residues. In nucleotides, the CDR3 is TGTGCCAGCAGTTTTCTGGGGACTCGACCGTCGGCCAACGTCCTGACTTTC. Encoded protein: CASSFLGTRPSANVLTF.

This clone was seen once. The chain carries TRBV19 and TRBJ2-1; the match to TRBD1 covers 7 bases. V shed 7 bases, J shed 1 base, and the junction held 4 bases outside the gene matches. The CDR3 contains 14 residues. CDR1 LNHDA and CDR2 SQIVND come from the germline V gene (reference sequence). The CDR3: CASTSRGSYNEQFF. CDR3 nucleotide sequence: TGTGCCAGTACGTCCAGGGGGTCCTACAATGAGCAGTTCTTC.

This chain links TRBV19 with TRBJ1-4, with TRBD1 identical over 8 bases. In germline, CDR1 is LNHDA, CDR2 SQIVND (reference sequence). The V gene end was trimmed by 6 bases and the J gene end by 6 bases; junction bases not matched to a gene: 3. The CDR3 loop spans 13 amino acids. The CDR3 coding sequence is TGTGCCAGTAGAACGGACAGGGATGAAAAACTGTTTTTT. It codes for CASRTDRDEKLFF. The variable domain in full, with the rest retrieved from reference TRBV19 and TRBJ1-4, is DGGITQSPKYLFRKEGQNVTLSCEQNLNHDAMYWYRQDPGQGLRLIYYSQIVNDFQKGDIAEGYSVSREKKESFPLTVTSAQKNPTAFYLCASRTDRDEKLFFGSGTQLSVL.

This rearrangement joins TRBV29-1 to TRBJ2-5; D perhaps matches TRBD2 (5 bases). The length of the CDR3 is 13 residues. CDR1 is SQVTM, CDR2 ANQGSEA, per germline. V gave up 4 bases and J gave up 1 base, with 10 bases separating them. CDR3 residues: CSVVRAGQETQYF. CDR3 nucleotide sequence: TGCAGCGTTGTCCGGGCGGGCCAAGAGACCCAGTACTTC.

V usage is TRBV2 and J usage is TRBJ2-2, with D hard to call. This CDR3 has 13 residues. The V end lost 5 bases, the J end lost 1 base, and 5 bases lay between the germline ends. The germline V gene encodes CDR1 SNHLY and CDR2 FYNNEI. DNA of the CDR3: TGTGCCAGCAGTCCCCGGAACACCGGGGAGCTGTTTTTT. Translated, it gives CASSPRNTGELFF.

The chain's CDR3 is CASSSGQGVAEAFF. Written as DNA, the CDR3 is TGTGCCAGCAGCTCGGGACAGGGGGTCGCTGAAGCTTTCTTT. The chain is built from TRBV5-6 and TRBJ1-1; 11 nucleotides line up with TRBD1. Germline CDR1 reads SGHDT; CDR2 reads YYEEEE. V shed 3 bases, J shed 6 bases, and the junction held 4 bases outside the gene matches. This CDR3 contains 14 residues.

The CDR3 sequence is CASSLQGNSGNTIYF. The DNA of the CDR3 is TGTGCCAGCAGTTTACAGGGGAACTCTGGAAACACCATATATTTT. The chain employs TRBV27 and TRBJ1-3; weak D call: TRBD1 (6 bases). Per germline, CDR1 MNHEY and CDR2 SMNVEV (reference sequence). The CDR3 totals 15 residues. With 2 bases removed from V and 0 bases from J, the gap between germline ends came to 8 bases.

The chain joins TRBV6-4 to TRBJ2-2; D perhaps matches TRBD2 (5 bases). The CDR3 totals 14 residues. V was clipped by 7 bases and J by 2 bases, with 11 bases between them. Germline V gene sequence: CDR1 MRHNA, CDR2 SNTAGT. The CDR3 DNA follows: TGTGCCAGCATAGTTCGGGGAAACACCGGGGAGCTGTTTTTT. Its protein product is CASIVRGNTGELFF.